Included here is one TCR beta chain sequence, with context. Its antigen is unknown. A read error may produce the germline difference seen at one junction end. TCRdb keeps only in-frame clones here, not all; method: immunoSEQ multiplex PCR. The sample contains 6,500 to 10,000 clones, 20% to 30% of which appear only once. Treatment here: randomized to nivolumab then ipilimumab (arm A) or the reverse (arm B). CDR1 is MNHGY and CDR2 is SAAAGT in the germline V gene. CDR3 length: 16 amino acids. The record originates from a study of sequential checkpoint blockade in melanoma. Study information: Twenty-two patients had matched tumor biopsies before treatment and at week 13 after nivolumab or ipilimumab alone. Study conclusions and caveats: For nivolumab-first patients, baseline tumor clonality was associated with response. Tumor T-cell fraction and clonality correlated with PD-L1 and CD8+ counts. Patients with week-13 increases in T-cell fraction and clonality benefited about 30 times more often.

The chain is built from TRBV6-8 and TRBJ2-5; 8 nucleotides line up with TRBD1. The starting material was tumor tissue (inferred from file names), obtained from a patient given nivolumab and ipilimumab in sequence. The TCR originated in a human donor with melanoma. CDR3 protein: CAISGPRDRTMGTQYF. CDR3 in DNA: TGTGCCATCAGTGGCCCTAGGGACAGGACCATGGGGACCCAGTACTTC.